These 20 T cell receptor beta chains share one sample of origin, sequenced in a study of blood T cells in healthy people across ages. Using a J-beta primer mix together with a sample-barcoded 5' primer, a second PCR was run for roughly 6 to 11 cycles. TCRdb passed the 5' RACE reads through MiXCR, listing each CDR3 protein once. This sample has approximately 800,000 distinct CDR3 sequences, with 58% found just once. The sequencing sample was made of blood. The origin of the receptors is a man aged 25-45 years in good health.

This clonotype was seen only a few times. The genes are TRBV25-1 and TRBJ2-5; maybe TRBD2 (5 bases). Germline V gene sequence: CDR1 MGHDK, CDR2 SYGVNS. The CDR3 length is 12 residues. Trimming cost V 7 bases and J 2 bases, with 8 bases left between them. CDR3 loop: CASIRGQETQYF. CDR3 nucleotide sequence: TGTGCCAGCATTAGAGGGCAAGAGACCCAGTACTTC.

V usage is TRBV5-6 and J usage is TRBJ2-5, with TRBD2 as a possible D gene (5 bases). This CDR3 has 17 amino acids. Germline assignment: CDR1 SGHDT and CDR2 YYEEEE. V lost 4 bases, J lost 11 bases, and 30 bases lay in between. The CDR3 loop is CASSQLAGSSTGNEQYF. The CDR3 DNA reads TGTGCCAGCAGCCAACTGGCCGGGTCTTCAACGGGGAATGAGCAGTACTTC.

This clonotype has more than one count but fewer than ten. The rearrangement joins TRBV29-1 to TRBJ2-5, with 12 bases that match TRBD2. The trim removed 6 bases at V and 5 bases at J, leaving 1 base unmatched. The germline CDR1 and CDR2 sequences are SQVTM and ANQGSEA. The CDR3 consists of 12 residues. The CDR3 is CSVTSGGETQYF. The CDR3 DNA reads TGCAGCGTCACTAGCGGGGGGGAGACCCAGTACTTC.

V is TRBV12-3 or TRBV12-4 and J is TRBJ2-1; D is perhaps TRBD2 (5 bases). The CDR3 spans 11 residues. V was shortened by 5 bases and J by 10 bases, with 9 bases between the two germline ends. CDR3 DNA: TGTGCCAGCAGTGGAAAGCGGGAGCAGTTCTTC. Amino acid sequence: CASSGKREQFF.

The chain links TRBV3-1 to TRBJ2-3; the match to TRBD2 covers 8 bases. Germline V CDR1 and CDR2: LGHDT, YNNKEL (reference sequence). The CDR3 is made up of 17 amino acids. V was pared by 4 bases and J by 2 bases, with 11 bases of the junction left unmatched. The CDR3 loop reads CASSRGNLGLDTDTQYF. The CDR3 coding sequence is TGTGCCAGCAGCCGAGGCAATCTGGGACTAGACACAGATACGCAGTATTTT.

This chain links TRBV7-8 with TRBJ2-1, with TRBD2 matching over 8 bases. V trimming: 7 bases; J trimming: 5 bases; junction bases outside the gene matches: 22. There are 19 residues in the CDR3. The germline V gene has CDR1 SGHVS and CDR2 FQNEAQ. Written as DNA, the CDR3 is TGTGCCAGCACCCCGGTAGCGGGGAGGGTCGCGCCGAATAACAATGAGCAGTTCTTC. Protein: CASTPVAGRVAPNNNEQFF.

This clonotype was detected ten times or more. V usage is TRBV2 and J usage is TRBJ2-1, with no clear D. Trimming cost V 4 bases and J 4 bases, with 5 bases left between them. CDR1 and CDR2 from the germline V gene are SNHLY and FYNNEI. There are 12 residues in the CDR3. The CDR3 coding sequence is TGTGCCAGCAGTGCCGGGTACAATGAGCAGTTCTTC. Its protein is CASSAGYNEQFF.

This clonotype was seen just once. This rearrangement joins TRBV5-5 to TRBJ2-1; perhaps TRBD1 as D (6 bases). CDR3 size: 14 residues. With 3 bases removed from V and 3 bases from J, the gap between germline ends came to 10 bases. CDR1 and CDR2 from the germline V gene are SGHKS and YYEKEE (reference sequence). The CDR3 nucleotides are TGTGCCAGCAGCTCCGGGGACAACTACAATGAGCAGTTCTTC. Residues: CASSSGDNYNEQFF.

The table lists this clonotype with a count of one. The chain has TRBV10-3 and TRBJ2-3; 15 bases align to TRBD2. V dropped 6 bases and J dropped 2; count of bases not matched to a gene: 12. CDR3 size: 19 residues. Germline V CDR1 and CDR2: ENHRY, SYGVKD. The CDR3 region has the DNA TGTGCCATCAGGAAAGGACTAGCGGGGGGGCCCTCTACCACAGATACGCAGTATTTT. Its translation: CAIRKGLAGGPSTTDTQYF.

This sequence joins TRBV7-9 and TRBJ1-4; D may be TRBD1 (6 bases). V lost 0 bases to trimming and J lost 0 bases, with 8 bases between them. The CDR3 length is 16 residues. Germline lookup yields CDR1 SEHNR and CDR2 FQNEAQ (reference sequence). The CDR3, as DNA: TGTGCCAGCAGCTTAGCAGGACAGTCAACTAATGAAAAACTGTTTTTT. Translating gives CASSLAGQSTNEKLFF.

This sequence joins TRBV6-2 or TRBV6-3 and TRBJ2-7; 14 bases line up with TRBD2. Losses at the gene ends were 0 bases for V and 7 bases for J; bases not matched to a gene: 17. CDR3 length equals 20 residues. Germline lookup yields CDR1 MNHEY and CDR2 SVGEGT. The DNA for the CDR3 is TGTGCCAGCAGTTACTCTCCCGGGACTAGCGGGAGCGGGGGAGGAAATGAGCAGTACTTC. Protein: CASSYSPGTSGSGGGNEQYF.

In this sample, this clonotype turned up a few times. This chain uses TRBV20-1 with TRBJ2-3, with D perhaps given as TRBD1 or TRBD2 (7 bases each). V lost 3 bases, J lost 7 bases, and 17 bases lay in between. The germline CDR1 and CDR2 sequences are DFQATT and SNEGSKA (reference sequence). This CDR3 has 14 residues. CDR3 sequence reads: CSASQGGGPNTQYF. In DNA, the CDR3 is TGCAGTGCTAGCCAGGGGGGGGGCCCAAATACGCAGTATTTT.

Turning to this clonotype: Being one base from a much bigger clone, this may be a read error. The chain is built from TRBV29-1 and TRBJ2-1, with TRBD1 matching over 8 bases. The CDR3 has 13 residues. The germline V gene encodes CDR1 SQVTM and CDR2 ANQGSEA. In DNA form, the CDR3 reads TGCAGCGTTCGGACAGGGAACTACAATAAGCAGTTCTTC. This gives the protein CSVRTGNYNKQFF.

The rearrangement links TRBV2 to TRBJ2-5, with unresolved D. The CDR3 contains 13 residues. Germline loops: CDR1 SNHLY, CDR2 FYNNEI. Deletions cut 6 bases from V and 1 base from J, with 9 bases between. The CDR3 region is CASSPMGQETQYF. In nucleotides, the CDR3 is TGTGCCAGCAGCCCGATGGGCCAAGAGACCCAGTACTTC.

In its sample, this clonotype was seen a few times. DNA of the CDR3: TGTGCCAGCAGGGGGGGGCCGAGTAGGTATTCTGAAAAACTGTTTTTT. Its protein is CASRGGPSRYSEKLFF. The genes are TRBV6-5 and TRBJ1-4; D possibly corresponds to TRBD1 (6 bases). The CDR3 contains 16 residues. Trimming removed 6 bases from V and 7 bases from J, with 21 bases in between. Germline CDR1 and CDR2: MNHEY and SVGAGI.

CDR3 sequence: CASSLDSSQETQYF. CDR3 bases: TGCGCCAGCAGCCTGGACAGTTCCCAAGAGACCCAGTACTTC. This rearrangement joins TRBV5-1 to TRBJ2-5; perhaps TRBD1 as D (6 bases). The germline V gene encodes CDR1 SGHRS and CDR2 YFSETQ. V shed 4 bases and J shed 1 base, with 11 bases lying between them. The CDR3 has 14 amino acids.

V and J are TRBV5-1 and TRBJ2-3; no firm D call. This CDR3 is built from 12 residues. Looked up from germline, CDR1 is SGHRS and CDR2 is YFSETQ. V was pared by 4 bases and J by 6 bases, with 9 bases between. The CDR3 sequence: CASSTGPDTQYF. As DNA, the CDR3 is TGCGCCAGCAGCACCGGGCCCGATACGCAGTATTTT.

The chain uses TRBV20-1 and TRBJ1-6, with 10 bases lining up with TRBD1. The J segment lost 13 bases and the V segment lost 0 bases, leaving 6 bases of the junction unmatched. This CDR3 has 14 residues. In germline, CDR1 is DFQATT, CDR2 SNEGSKA (reference sequence). CDR3 sequence: CSARDGDRGSPLHF. The CDR3 DNA follows: TGCAGTGCTAGAGATGGGGACAGGGGATCCCCCCTCCACTTT.

This CDR3 is CASSATLGNYGYTF. DNA of the CDR3: TGTGCCAGCAGCGCAACGCTCGGTAACTATGGCTACACCTTC. The V and J genes are TRBV7-9 and TRBJ1-2; D ambiguous. The CDR3 has 14 residues. Trimming took 5 bases from V and 1 from J, leaving 11 bases between them. Looked up from germline, CDR1 is SEHNR and CDR2 is FQNEAQ (reference sequence).

This chain joins TRBV25-1 and TRBJ2-7; D is undetermined. The last part of the DNA fits TRBJ2-5 better; the J call may be wrong. The CDR3 extends over 13 amino acids. Germline CDR1 is MGHDK and CDR2 is SYGVNS. For the CDR3, the DNA is TGTGCCAGCAGTGAATGGTTCGAAGAGACCCAGTACTTC. Its protein product is CASSEWFEETQYF.